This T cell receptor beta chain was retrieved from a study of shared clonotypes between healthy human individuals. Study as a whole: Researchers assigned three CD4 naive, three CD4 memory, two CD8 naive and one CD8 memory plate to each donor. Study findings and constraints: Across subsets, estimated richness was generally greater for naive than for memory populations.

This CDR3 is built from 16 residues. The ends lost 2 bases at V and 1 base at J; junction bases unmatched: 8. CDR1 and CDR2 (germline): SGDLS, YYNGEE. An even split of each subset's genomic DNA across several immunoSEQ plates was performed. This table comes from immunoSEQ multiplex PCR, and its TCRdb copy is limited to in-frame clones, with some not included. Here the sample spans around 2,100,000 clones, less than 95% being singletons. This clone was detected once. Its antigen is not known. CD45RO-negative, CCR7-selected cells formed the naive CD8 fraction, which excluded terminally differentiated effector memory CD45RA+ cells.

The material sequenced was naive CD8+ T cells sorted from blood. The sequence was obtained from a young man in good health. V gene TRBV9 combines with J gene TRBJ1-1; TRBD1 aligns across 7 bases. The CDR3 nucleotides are TGTGCCAGCAGCGTGATCACAGGGGTACCGAACACTGAAGCTTTCTTT. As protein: CASSVITGVPNTEAFF. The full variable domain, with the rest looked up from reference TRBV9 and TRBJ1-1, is DSGVTQTPKHLITATGQRVTLRCSPRSGDLSVYWYQQSLDQGLQFLIQYYNGEERAKGNILERFSAQQFPDLHSELNLSSLELGDSALYFCASSVITGVPNTEAFFGQGTRLTVV.